The present TCR beta chain was sequenced within a study of chemoradiotherapy in HPV16-positive cancers. Study-wide points: For HPV16-positive patients, expanding HPV-responsive T cells associated with longer recurrence-free survival. Candidate HPV-specific clones and E7-related TCR motifs grew in tumor during treatment. HPV-specific T cells were functionally defined from only two HPV16-positive patients.

CDR3 length equals 15 residues. V was clipped by 0 bases and J by 0 bases, with 11 bases between them. The germline CDR1 and CDR2 sequences are GTSNPN and SVGIG (reference sequence). Worth noting for this clone: Its antigen remains unknown.

Generated by immunoSEQ multiplex PCR, the TCRdb table keeps only in-frame clones and is missing some. The sample lists 25,000 to 30,000 clones; 91% were seen once. The sequence was obtained from a human donor with HPV-associated anogenital cancer. Source: blood, taken from a patient who underwent chemoradiotherapy. V is TRBV30 and J is TRBJ2-5, with D possibly matching TRBD1 (6 bases). The DNA of the CDR3 is TGTGCCTGGAGTGTAACAGGGAAGTACCAAGAGACCCAGTACTTC. Its translation: CAWSVTGKYQETQYF.